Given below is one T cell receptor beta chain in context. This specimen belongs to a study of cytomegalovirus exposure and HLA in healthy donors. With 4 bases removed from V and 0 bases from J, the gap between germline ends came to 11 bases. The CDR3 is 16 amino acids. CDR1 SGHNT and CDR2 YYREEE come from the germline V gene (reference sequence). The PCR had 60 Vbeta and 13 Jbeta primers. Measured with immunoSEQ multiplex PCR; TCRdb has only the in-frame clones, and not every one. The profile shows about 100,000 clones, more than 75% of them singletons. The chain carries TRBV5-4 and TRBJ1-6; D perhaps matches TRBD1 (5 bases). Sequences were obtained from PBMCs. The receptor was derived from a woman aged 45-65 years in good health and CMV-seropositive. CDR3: CASSLGGSSYNSPLHF. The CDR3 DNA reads TGTGCCAGCAGCCTTGGGGGGAGCTCCTATAATTCACCCCTCCACTTT.